The clone carrying this T cell receptor beta chain was recorded at least ten times. With 6 bases clipped from V and 3 bases from J, the junction kept 7 bases outside the gene matches. CDR3 length equals 15 residues. These data are taken from a study of CD8 T cells in ankylosing spondylitis. Each CDR3 protein gets one entry after TCRdb re-called the 5' RACE reads with MiXCR. The sample includes a few hundred thousand distinct CDR3 sequences, about 24% of them seen just once. Sequenced input: blood, either unsorted or a sorted T cell fraction (not recorded which). The chain joins TRBV12-3 or TRBV12-4 to TRBJ1-5; 8 nucleotides align to TRBD1. The TCR originated in a male donor with ankylosing spondylitis or in good health (not recorded which). CDR3: CASSLGQGNNQPQHF. CDR3 nucleotides: TGTGCCAGCAGCCTCGGACAGGGCAACAATCAGCCCCAGCATTTT.